One sample yielded the 22 T cell receptor beta chains listed below, sequenced in a study of blood T cells in healthy people across ages. Next came a second PCR, run for about 7 to 11 cycles, which used a sample-barcoded 5' primer along with a J-beta primer mix. TCRdb re-called the 5' RACE reads with MiXCR, one entry per CDR3 protein. This sample carries roughly 800,000 distinct CDR3 sequences, roughly 60% of them seen once, and the ten largest clones take approximately 23%. The sequencing sample was made of blood. The receptors were gathered from a man in his thirties or forties in good health.

This clonotype has a handful of counts. The V and J genes are TRBV5-1 and TRBJ1-1; the D is unclear. Germline V gene data show CDR1 as SGHRS and CDR2 as YFSETQ. V gave up 4 bases and J gave up 1 base, with 8 bases separating them. The CDR3 sequence is 13 residues long. The CDR3 DNA sequence: TGCGCCAGCAGCCTTCAGAAGAACACTGAAGCTTTCTTT. Amino acid sequence: CASSLQKNTEAFF.

The chain carries TRBV29-1 and TRBJ2-1, with 7 nucleotides matching TRBD1. J lost 8 bases, V lost 6 bases, and 7 bases had no gene match. The CDR3 spans 12 residues. Germline V gives CDR1 SQVTM, CDR2 ANQGSEA. CDR3 coding DNA: TGCAGCGTGCGAAGACAGGGCGATGAGCAGTTCTTC. As protein: CSVRRQGDEQFF.

This clonotype came up a few times. The genes are TRBV27 and TRBJ1-2; no reliable D call. CDR1 and CDR2 from the germline V gene are MNHEY and SMNVEV (reference sequence). CDR3 length equals 13 residues. Trimming pared 3 bases from V and 4 bases from J, leaving 9 bases between. In DNA form, the CDR3 reads TGTGCCAGCAGTTTTTCCCCAGGCTATGGCTACACCTTC. It encodes CASSFSPGYGYTF.

As DNA, the CDR3 is TGCAGTGCTAGCGGGAGGCTACAAGAGACCCAGTACTTC. Residues: CSASGRLQETQYF. The gene calls are TRBV20-1 and TRBJ2-5, with 7 bases lining up with TRBD2. CDR1 DFQATT and CDR2 SNEGSKA come from the germline V gene (reference sequence). J was trimmed by 2 bases and V by 3 bases; bases with no gene match: 3. This CDR3 region has 13 residues.

The chain combines TRBV12-3 or TRBV12-4 with TRBJ1-4; D may be TRBD1 (5 bases). Trimming stripped 3 bases from V and 7 bases from J, with 15 bases between. The CDR3 contains 15 residues. CDR3 residues: CASSLTGTLGEKLFF. In nucleotides, the CDR3 is TGTGCCAGCAGTTTGACCGGGACTTTAGGTGAAAAACTGTTTTTT.

The chain couples TRBV29-1 to TRBJ2-5, with 7 bases that match TRBD1. Germline values: CDR1 SQVTM, CDR2 ANQGSEA. CDR3 length: 12 residues. This chain's CDR3 is CGIQQGQETQYF. The CDR3 DNA follows: TGCGGCATACAACAGGGGCAAGAGACCCAGTACTTC.

A few counts support this clonotype. A much larger clone sits a single nucleotide away, making a read error possible. The J gene is TRBJ2-1, the V gene TRBV11-2; no firm D call. The germline V gene encodes CDR1 SGHAT and CDR2 FQNNGV. The V and J ends lost 1 base and 8 bases respectively, with 6 bases between them. CDR3 size: 12 residues. CDR3 protein: CASSLVGHEQFF. As DNA, the CDR3 is TGTGCCAGCAGCTTAGTGGGCCATGAGCAGTTCTTC. Looking up the rest from reference TRBV11-2 and TRBJ2-1 gives the full variable domain: EAGVAQSPRYKIIEKRQSVAFWCNPISGHATLYWYQQILGQGPKLLIQFQNNGVVDDSQLPKDRFSAERLKGVDSTLKIQPAKLEDSAVYLCASSLVGHEQFFGPGTRLTVL.

The chain uses TRBV4-3 and TRBJ2-7; D is unclear. Germline-derived CDR1 and CDR2 are LGHNA and YSLEER. CDR3 length equals 13 residues. Trimming pared 0 bases from V and 6 bases from J, leaving 9 bases between. The CDR3 region is CASSQDHGREQYF. The DNA of the CDR3 is TGCGCCAGCAGCCAAGACCACGGGCGCGAGCAGTACTTC.

CDR3 residues: CAISPTRDVNEQFF. CDR3 nucleotides: TGTGCCATCAGCCCAACCAGGGATGTGAATGAGCAGTTCTTC. The chain carries TRBV10-3 and TRBJ2-1, with a weak D call TRBD1 (5 bases). The germline gives CDR1 ENHRY, CDR2 SYGVKD. V dropped 6 bases and J dropped 7 bases, with 16 bases sitting between them. CDR3 length: 14 residues.

The chain uses TRBV6-1 and TRBJ1-5; possible D gene TRBD1, 6 bases. V dropped 3 bases and J dropped 5 bases, with 11 bases sitting between them. Germline assignment: CDR1 MNHNS and CDR2 SASEGT. The CDR3 is 14 residues long. CDR3 in amino acids: CASSEQGGDQPQHF. CDR3 nucleotide sequence: TGTGCCAGCAGTGAGCAAGGGGGGGATCAGCCCCAGCATTTT.

The gene calls are TRBV7-9 and TRBJ1-5; TRBD1 might be the D (6 bases). In germline, CDR1 is SEHNR, CDR2 FQNEAQ (reference sequence). V was clipped by 0 bases and J by 7 bases, with 19 bases between them. This CDR3 is 17 amino acids long. This chain's CDR3 is CASSLAWGNRVEQPQHF. CDR3 nucleotides: TGTGCCAGCAGCTTAGCCTGGGGAAACAGGGTTGAGCAGCCCCAGCATTTT.

As to this clonotype: Sequence at one end of the junction differs from germline and may be a read error. The rearrangement joins TRBV11-2 to TRBJ1-2, with a possible D match to TRBD1 (6 bases). Germline assignment: CDR1 SGHAT and CDR2 FQNNGV. The CDR3 length is 12 residues. CDR3 loop: CTSSTYRDGYTF. For the CDR3, the DNA is TGTACCAGCAGCACCTACAGGGATGGCTACACCTTC. The variable domain in full, with the rest retrieved from reference TRBV11-2 and TRBJ1-2, is EAGVAQSPRYKIIEKRQSVAFWCNPISGHATLYWYQQILGQGPKLLIQFQNNGVVDDSQLPKDRFSAERLKGVDSTLKIQPAKLEDSAVYLCTSSTYRDGYTFGSGTRLTVV.

The chain recombines TRBV29-1 with TRBJ2-7, with D hard to call. Trimming pared 8 bases from V and 2 bases from J, leaving 22 bases between. Germline lookup yields CDR1 SQVTM and CDR2 ANQGSEA. The CDR3 is 15 residues long. The CDR3 DNA reads TGCAGCTCAAAGATTAGGGTGTCCTTTCCCTACGAGCAGTACTTC. This sequence encodes CSSKIRVSFPYEQYF.

The rearrangement joins TRBV10-3 to TRBJ2-1; TRBD1 might be the D (5 bases). Matching the DNA end better, TRBJ2-7 makes the J call doubtful. CDR3 length equals 15 residues. Germline lookup yields CDR1 ENHRY and CDR2 SYGVKD. The CDR3 region is CAISDVAGIYNEQYF. In DNA form, the CDR3 reads TGTGCCATCAGTGACGTGGCAGGGATTTACAATGAGCAGTACTTC.

The V and J genes are TRBV20-1 and TRBJ2-3, with 10 bases matching TRBD2. The CDR3 is 14 amino acids. Germline V gene lookup returns CDR1 DFQATT and CDR2 SNEGSKA (reference sequence). V shed 7 bases and J 3 bases; nucleotides not matched to a gene: 7. The CDR3 sequence: CSEELAGATDTQYF. The CDR3 DNA sequence: TGCAGTGAAGAGCTAGCGGGAGCAACAGATACGCAGTATTTT.

The V gene is TRBV6-6, the J gene TRBJ2-7, with unresolved D. V lost 3 bases, J lost 3 bases, and 9 bases lay in between. The length of the CDR3 is 13 residues. Germline V gives CDR1 MNHNY, CDR2 SVGAGI (reference sequence). The CDR3: CASSYGGRYEQYF. Here the CDR3 DNA reads TGTGCCAGCAGTTATGGTGGCCGCTACGAGCAGTACTTC.

This clonotype has more than one count but fewer than ten. The rearrangement joins TRBV7-8 to TRBJ2-1; 7 bases map to TRBD1. The junction had 8 bases not matched to a gene; V was cut back by 4 bases and J by 5 bases. The germline V gene encodes CDR1 SGHVS and CDR2 FQNEAQ. The CDR3 loop spans 15 amino acids. The CDR3 sequence: CASSSDGTDNNEQFF. DNA of the CDR3: TGTGCCAGCAGCTCAGACGGGACAGATAACAATGAGCAGTTCTTC.

The chain is built from TRBV10-2 and TRBJ2-5, with TRBD2 as a possible D gene (6 bases). V lost 5 bases and J 3 bases, leaving 13 bases between the germline ends. This CDR3 comprises 14 residues. The germline gives CDR1 WSHSY, CDR2 SAAADI. The CDR3 DNA follows: TGCGCCAGCAGTTCGGGACTGGATAAAGAGACCCAGTACTTC. Its translation: CASSSGLDKETQYF.

The chain links TRBV7-6 to TRBJ2-7; D might be TRBD1 or TRBD2, each matching 5 bases. The DNA end favors TRBJ2-4, so the J call may be wrong. The V gene's germline CDR1 is SGHVS and CDR2 FNYEAQ. The CDR3 consists of 17 residues. Here the CDR3 reads CASSLSAGSVRGNIQYF. In nucleotides, the CDR3 is TGTGCCAGCAGCTTATCCGCAGGGTCTGTAAGAGGGAACATTCAGTACTTC.

The CDR3 sequence is CASSLTALGQGGTQYF. The CDR3 DNA sequence: TGTGCCAGCAGCCTGACCGCCCTTGGACAGGGAGGGACCCAGTACTTC. This chain connects TRBV9 to TRBJ2-5; TRBD1 matches at 8 bases. V lost 4 bases and J lost 7; bases outside the gene matches: 15. CDR1 is SGDLS and CDR2 is YYNGEE in the germline V gene. The CDR3 is 16 amino acids.

The chain couples TRBV20-1 to TRBJ1-5; 9 bases map to TRBD1. V gave up 2 bases and J gave up 4 bases; unmatched junction bases: 18. The CDR3 contains 19 residues. CDR1 is DFQATT, CDR2 SNEGSKA, per germline (reference sequence). CDR3 sequence (DNA): TGCAGTGCTAGAAAATGGGAGGGGACAGGGAGCGTCGTTAATCAGCCCCAGCATTTT. Its translation: CSARKWEGTGSVVNQPQHF.

The rearrangement joins TRBV7-6 to TRBJ2-1; 8 bases fit TRBD2. The CDR3 spans 16 residues. V gave up 2 bases and J gave up 5 bases; unmatched junction bases: 8. CDR1 is SGHVS and CDR2 is FNYEAQ in the germline V gene. The CDR3 reads CASSLLSGGANNEQFF. CDR3 coding DNA: TGTGCCAGCAGCTTATTATCGGGGGGGGCCAACAATGAGCAGTTCTTC. The whole variable domain, filled in from reference TRBV7-6 and TRBJ2-1, reads GAGVSQSPRYKVTKRGQDVALRCDPISGHVSLYWYRQALGQGPEFLTYFNYEAQQDKSGLPNDRFSAERPEGSISTLTIQRTEQRDSAMYRCASSLLSGGANNEQFFGPGTRLTVL.